This T cell receptor beta chain originates from a study of metastatic and nonmetastatic thyroid tumors. The overall study: Repertoire data that came from the blood and tumor or nodule tissue of malignant and benign thyroid patients were compared. Findings and caveats of the study: Malignant thyroid tumors reportedly had TCR beta diversity that was significantly higher than in benign nodules, in blood and tumor.

As processed by the authors: Clinicopathological groups supplied CDR3 differences that were used to build a distant-metastasis classifier for papillary thyroid cancer. With MiXCR, TCRdb reprocessed the PCR reads. These V and J calls derive from TCRdb rather than the authors' analysis. The sample includes 85,000 to 100,000 clones, about 13% seen only once; the top ten take around 11%. Before thyroid surgery, none of the patients had received any treatment. This clone was counted at least ten times. Its antigen is unknown. This sequence originates from a female donor with papillary thyroid cancer or a benign thyroid nodule (not recorded which). Some clones in this sample may be carry-over from other donors' samples. The sequencing sample was made of blood.

The DNA for the CDR3 is TGTGCCAGCAGTCGCGGGACTAGCGGGAATGAGCAGTTCTTC. Its translation: CASSRGTSGNEQFF. This chain uses TRBV27 with TRBJ2-1; 12 bases match TRBD2. V shed 5 bases and J 7 bases; nucleotides not matched to a gene: 3. CDR3 length equals 14 residues. Germline V gene data show CDR1 as MNHEY and CDR2 as SMNVEV (reference sequence).